One and the same sample provided the 24 T cell receptor beta chains below, sequenced in a study of T cell changes during pregnancy in multiple sclerosis. The method was immunoSEQ multiplex PCR; TCRdb's version includes in-frame clones alone and lacks a portion of them. The repertoire holds about 59,000 clones, with around nine tenths as singletons. The source material was peripheral blood from another person, used as feeder cells. All receptors derive from a human donor whose cells served as feeder cells for cultures in a pregnancy study.

The rearrangement uses TRBV25-1 and TRBJ2-1, with D maybe TRBD2 (5 bases). This CDR3 has 13 residues. V was trimmed by 4 bases and J by 12 bases, leaving 16 bases between them. Germline V gene lookup returns CDR1 MGHDK and CDR2 SYGVNS. CDR3 DNA sequence: TGTGCCAGCAGTGTACCGGGGAGACCAGGGCAGTTCTTC. Its translation: CASSVPGRPGQFF.

This clone was seen only once. The chain uses TRBV4-1 and TRBJ1-1; D might be TRBD1 (5 bases). The CDR3 has 14 residues. Germline V gives CDR1 MGHRA, CDR2 YSYEKL. V lost 1 base and J lost 1, with 7 bases in between. The CDR3 DNA reads as TGCGCCAGCAGCCAAGTCACAGGGAACACTGAAGCTTTCTTT. Its translation is CASSQVTGNTEAFF.

V usage is TRBV4-1 and J usage is TRBJ1-1; 9 nucleotides line up with TRBD1. Germline assignment: CDR1 MGHRA and CDR2 YSYEKL. The CDR3 totals 13 residues. The V and J ends lost 4 bases and 5 bases, in that order; junction bases with no gene match: 2. The CDR3 region is CASSPDRGTEAFF. The CDR3 nucleotides read TGCGCCAGCAGCCCGGACAGGGGTACTGAAGCTTTCTTT.

The CDR3 loop reads CASSRTGGADQPQHF. CDR3 nucleotides: TGCGCCAGCAGCCGGACAGGGGGCGCGGATCAGCCCCAGCATTTT. The rearrangement uses TRBV4-3 and TRBJ1-5; 11 bases line up with TRBD1. The CDR3 contains 15 residues. V dropped 4 bases and J dropped 5; count of bases not matched to a gene: 4. Germline CDR1 reads LGHNA; CDR2 reads YSLEER.

This rearrangement joins TRBV6-5 to TRBJ2-7; either TRBD1 or TRBD2 may fit D (5 bases each). Per the germline V gene, CDR1 is MNHEY and CDR2 is SVGAGI. V gave up 2 bases and J gave up 2 bases, with 10 bases separating them. The CDR3 loop spans 14 amino acids. The CDR3, as DNA: TGTGCCAGCAGTTACAATCGGGGACCCTACGAGCAGTACTTC. Residues: CASSYNRGPYEQYF.

This clone ranks as medium-sized. This chain uses TRBV28 with TRBJ1-2; 8 positions agree with TRBD1. J was trimmed by 8 bases and V by 1 base; bases with no gene match: 12. The germline V gene has CDR1 MDHEN and CDR2 SYDVKM. The CDR3 runs 16 residues. The CDR3 protein is CASSLSDGQGRIGYTF. The CDR3 nucleotides are TGTGCCAGCAGTTTATCCGATGGACAGGGACGGATAGGCTACACCTTC.

The chain recombines TRBV30 with TRBJ2-1, with D tentatively TRBD1 (5 bases). Germline V lookup: CDR1 GTSNPN, CDR2 SVGIG (reference sequence). Trimming stripped 1 base from V and 4 bases from J, with 11 bases between. The CDR3 covers 14 residues. CDR3 DNA: TGTGCCTGGAGTGGACTCAGGGATTACAATGAGCAGTTCTTC. Its translation: CAWSGLRDYNEQFF.

This rearrangement joins TRBV7-9 to TRBJ1-5; 7 bases line up with TRBD1. Per germline, CDR1 SEHNR and CDR2 FQNEAQ (reference sequence). The CDR3 loop spans 17 amino acids. J was trimmed by 5 bases and V by 1 base; bases with no gene match: 11. Written as DNA, the CDR3 is TGTGCCAGCAGCTTAGGGACAGGCAGGGGACTCGATCAGCCCCAGCATTTT. This sequence encodes CASSLGTGRGLDQPQHF.

In this sample, this clone turned up a few times. The V gene is TRBV21-1, the J gene TRBJ1-3; TRBD1 reflects the table's D call only, with no check against the DNA. TRBV21-1 is marked as a pseudogene. CDR3 length: 17 amino acids. The CDR3 DNA follows: TGTGCCAGCAGCACGGTGACAGGGGCCCCCTCTGGAAACACCATATATTTT. Its protein product is CASSTVTGAPSGNTIYF.

This chain uses TRBV23-1 with TRBJ2-5, with TRBD1 matching 8 bases. TRBV23-1 is placed among ORFs of uncertain function. The CDR3 is 14 residues long. J gave up 1 base and V 4 bases, and 2 bases lay outside the gene matches. The CDR3 sequence is CASSLGTGQETQYF. The CDR3 DNA sequence: TGCGCCAGCAGTCTCGGGACAGGCCAAGAGACCCAGTACTTC.

The rearrangement joins TRBV5-6 to TRBJ2-2; D is undetermined. The CDR3 is made up of 16 amino acids. Trimming shortened V by 0 bases and J by 4 bases, and 13 bases separated the two germline ends. Germline CDR1 reads SGHDT; CDR2 reads YYEEEE. The CDR3 DNA is TGTGCCAGCAGCTTGGCCGAGGACGGCGGCACCGGGGAGCTGTTTTTT. This sequence encodes CASSLAEDGGTGELFF.

The chain's CDR3 is CASSQFRGNSYEQYF. The CDR3 region has the DNA TGCGCCAGCAGCCAATTCAGGGGTAACTCCTACGAGCAGTACTTC. The chain employs TRBV4-3 and TRBJ2-7; tentative D call: TRBD1 (6 bases). This CDR3 comprises 15 residues. Per the germline V gene, CDR1 is LGHNA and CDR2 is YSLEER. V dropped 2 bases and J dropped 0 bases, with 11 bases sitting between them.

The chain is built from TRBV7-9 and TRBJ1-1; weak D call: TRBD1 (6 bases). Germline values: CDR1 SEHNR, CDR2 FQNEAQ (reference sequence). V gave up 2 bases and J gave up 11 bases, with 30 bases separating them. This CDR3 region has 18 residues. The CDR3 coding sequence is TGTGCCAGCAGCTTATCCCGGACAGAAAGTTCACCGCCCTATCCGGCTTTCTTT. Translation gives CASSLSRTESSPPYPAFF.

The count of this clone is one. The chain combines TRBV18 with TRBJ2-2; a weak D match, TRBD2 (5 bases). Deletions cut 0 bases from V and 0 bases from J, with 8 bases between. Germline CDR1 reads KGHSH; CDR2 reads LQKENI. This CDR3 comprises 16 residues. The CDR3 region has the DNA TGTGCCAGCTCACCACCGGGAGATGCGAACACCGGGGAGCTGTTTTTT. It is translated as CASSPPGDANTGELFF.

V is TRBV6-5 and J is TRBJ2-7; 9 bases map to TRBD2. Germline trimming cut 8 bases from V and 2 bases from J; bases unmatched to any gene: 1. The CDR3 is 12 residues long. Germline V gene lookup returns CDR1 MNHEY and CDR2 SVGAGI. CDR3 loop: CASAGGAYEQYF. CDR3 in DNA: TGTGCCAGCGCGGGGGGGGCCTACGAGCAGTACTTC.

This clone was counted a single time. The V gene is TRBV7-9, the J gene TRBJ2-1, with TRBD2 identical over 13 bases. After removal of 0 bases from V and 10 bases from J, the junction contained 9 bases not matched to a gene. Germline CDR1 reads SEHNR; CDR2 reads FQNEAQ (reference sequence). CDR3 size: 17 residues. CDR3 residues: CASSLAPGTSGIGEQFF. CDR3 sequence (DNA): TGTGCCAGCAGCTTAGCGCCCGGGACTAGCGGGATTGGGGAGCAGTTCTTC.

This clone was seen a handful of times. V and J are TRBV19 and TRBJ1-1, with 10 bases lining up with TRBD1. This CDR3 is 15 amino acids long. Trimming at V came to 10 bases and at J to 5 bases, leaving 13 bases not matched to a gene. Germline V gene sequence: CDR1 LNHDA, CDR2 SQIVND (reference sequence). CDR3 sequence (DNA): TGTGCCACAAGTTCCGGGACAGGGGCCAGGACTGAAGCTTTCTTT. This encodes CATSSGTGARTEAFF.

The chain links TRBV14 to TRBJ1-1, with a possible D match to TRBD1 (5 bases). The germline V gene has CDR1 SGHDN and CDR2 FVKESK. The CDR3 is made up of 19 amino acids. V was shortened by 0 bases and J by 3 bases, with 23 bases between the two germline ends. This CDR3 is CASSQEPRRSAGRYTEAFF. The CDR3 DNA sequence: TGTGCCAGCAGCCAAGAACCGAGACGGTCGGCAGGGAGGTACACTGAAGCTTTCTTT.

J is TRBJ1-1 and V is TRBV7-9, with D perhaps matching TRBD1 (5 bases). Germline V lookup: CDR1 SEHNR, CDR2 FQNEAQ (reference sequence). The V end lost 7 bases, the J end lost 3 bases, and 18 bases lay between the germline ends. The CDR3 runs to 15 residues. CDR3 amino acids: CASNQRGRPDTEAFF. CDR3 coding DNA: TGTGCCAGCAACCAACGGGGCAGGCCCGACACTGAAGCTTTCTTT.

This sequence joins TRBV5-1 and TRBJ1-2; D is uncertain. Deletions cut 2 bases from V and 6 bases from J, with 8 bases between. CDR1 SGHRS and CDR2 YFSETQ come from the germline V gene. The CDR3 covers 12 residues. CDR3 DNA sequence: TGCGCCAGCAGCTTAAACAACCATGGCTACACCTTC. This sequence encodes CASSLNNHGYTF.

The CDR3 DNA is TGTGCCAGCAGCTGGGGACAGGCTAACTATGGCTACACCTTC. It codes for CASSWGQANYGYTF. The V and J genes are TRBV5-6 and TRBJ1-2; 8 positions agree with TRBD1. Germline CDR1 and CDR2: SGHDT and YYEEEE. The CDR3 has 14 amino acids. V gave up 3 bases and J gave up 0 bases; unmatched junction bases: 1.

V is TRBV29-1 and J is TRBJ2-7; 10 nucleotides match TRBD2. V dropped 0 bases and J dropped 2; count of bases not matched to a gene: 7. The CDR3 contains 16 residues. Germline CDR1 SQVTM, CDR2 ANQGSEA. CDR3 sequence (DNA): TGCAGCGTTGAAGATCACCTAGCGGGAGAAACCTACGAGCAGTACTTC. This codes for CSVEDHLAGETYEQYF.

Notes on this clone: Other DNA sequences in this specimen translate into the identical CDR3. V and J are TRBV7-9 and TRBJ1-2; no firm D call. Trimming pared 3 bases from V and 2 bases from J, leaving 7 bases between. In germline, CDR1 is SEHNR, CDR2 FQNEAQ (reference sequence). The CDR3 has 13 residues. The CDR3 loop is CASSLDGNYGYTF. The CDR3 coding sequence is TGTGCCAGCAGCTTGGACGGGAACTATGGCTACACCTTC.

The rearrangement uses TRBV7-2 and TRBJ2-2, with no clear D. V was shortened by 2 bases and J by 7 bases, with 5 bases between the two germline ends. This CDR3 is 12 amino acids long. Germline V lookup: CDR1 SGHTA, CDR2 FQGNSA. Written as DNA, the CDR3 is TGTGCCAGCAGCTTAAATAGCGGGGAGCTGTTTTTT. Translated: CASSLNSGELFF.